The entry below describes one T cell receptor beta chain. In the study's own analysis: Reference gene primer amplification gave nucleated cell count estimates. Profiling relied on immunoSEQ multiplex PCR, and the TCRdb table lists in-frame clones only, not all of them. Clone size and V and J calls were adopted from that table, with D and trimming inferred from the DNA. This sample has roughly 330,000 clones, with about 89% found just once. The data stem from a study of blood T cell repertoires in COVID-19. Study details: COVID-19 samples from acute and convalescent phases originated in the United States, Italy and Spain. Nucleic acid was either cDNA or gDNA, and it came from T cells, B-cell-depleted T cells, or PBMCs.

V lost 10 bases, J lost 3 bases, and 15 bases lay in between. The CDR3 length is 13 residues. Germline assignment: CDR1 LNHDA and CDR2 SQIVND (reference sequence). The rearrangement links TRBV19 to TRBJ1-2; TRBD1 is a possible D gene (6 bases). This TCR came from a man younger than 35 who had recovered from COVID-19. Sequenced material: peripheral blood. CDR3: CATNSDRYYGYTF. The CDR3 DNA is TGTGCCACTAATTCGGACAGATACTATGGCTACACCTTC.